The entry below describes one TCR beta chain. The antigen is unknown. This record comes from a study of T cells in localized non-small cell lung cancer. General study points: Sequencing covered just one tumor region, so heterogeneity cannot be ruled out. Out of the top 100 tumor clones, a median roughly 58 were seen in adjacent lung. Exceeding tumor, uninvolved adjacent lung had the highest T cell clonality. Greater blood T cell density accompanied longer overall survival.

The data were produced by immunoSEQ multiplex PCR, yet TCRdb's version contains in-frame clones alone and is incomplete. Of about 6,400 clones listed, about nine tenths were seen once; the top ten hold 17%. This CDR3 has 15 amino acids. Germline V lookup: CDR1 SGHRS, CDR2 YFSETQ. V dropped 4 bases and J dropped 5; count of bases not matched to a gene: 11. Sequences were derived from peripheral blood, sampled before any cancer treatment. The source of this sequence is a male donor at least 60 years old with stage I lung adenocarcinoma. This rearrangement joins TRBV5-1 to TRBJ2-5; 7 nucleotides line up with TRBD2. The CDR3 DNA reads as TGCGCCAGCAGCGAATGGGGGGGACGAAGTGAGACCCAGTACTTC. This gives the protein CASSEWGGRSETQYF.